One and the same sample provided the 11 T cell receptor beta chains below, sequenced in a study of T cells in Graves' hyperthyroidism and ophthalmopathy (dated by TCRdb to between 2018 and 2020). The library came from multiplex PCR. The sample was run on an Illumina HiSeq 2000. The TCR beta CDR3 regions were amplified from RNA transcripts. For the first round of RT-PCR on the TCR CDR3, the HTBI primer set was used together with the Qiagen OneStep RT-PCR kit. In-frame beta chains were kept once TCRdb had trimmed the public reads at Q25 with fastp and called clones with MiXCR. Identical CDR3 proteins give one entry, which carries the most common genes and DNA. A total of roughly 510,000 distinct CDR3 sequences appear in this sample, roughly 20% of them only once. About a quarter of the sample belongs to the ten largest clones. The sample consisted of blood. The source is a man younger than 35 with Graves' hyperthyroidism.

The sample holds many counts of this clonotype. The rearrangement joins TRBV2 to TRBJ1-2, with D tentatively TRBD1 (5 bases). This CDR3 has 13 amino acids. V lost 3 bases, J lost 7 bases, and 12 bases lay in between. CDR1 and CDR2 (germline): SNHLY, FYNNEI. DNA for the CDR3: TGTGCCAGCAGTGAGGGGCCGCTGCTTGGCTACACCTTC. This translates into CASSEGPLLGYTF.

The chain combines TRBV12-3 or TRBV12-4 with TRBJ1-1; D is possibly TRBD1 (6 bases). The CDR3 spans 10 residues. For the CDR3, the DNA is TGTGCTTTAGGGGGGACTGAAGCTTTCTTT. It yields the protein CALGGTEAFF.

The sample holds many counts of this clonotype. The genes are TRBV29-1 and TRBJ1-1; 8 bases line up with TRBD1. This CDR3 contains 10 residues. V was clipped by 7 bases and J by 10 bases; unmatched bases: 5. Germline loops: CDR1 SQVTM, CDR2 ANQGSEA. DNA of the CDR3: TGCAGCGCTCTACAGGGGGGAGCTTTCTTT. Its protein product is CSALQGGAFF.

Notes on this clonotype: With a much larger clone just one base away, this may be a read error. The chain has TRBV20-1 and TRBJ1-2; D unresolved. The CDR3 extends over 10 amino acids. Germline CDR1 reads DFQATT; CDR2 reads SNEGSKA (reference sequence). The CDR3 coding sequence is TGCAGGGGAGGCCTCTATGGCTACACCTTC. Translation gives CRGGLYGYTF.

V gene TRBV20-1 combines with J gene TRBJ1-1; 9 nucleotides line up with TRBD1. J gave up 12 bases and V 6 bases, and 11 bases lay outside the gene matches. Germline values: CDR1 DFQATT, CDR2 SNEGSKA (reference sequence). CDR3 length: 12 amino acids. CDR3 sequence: CSANGQGILTFF. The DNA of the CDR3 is TGCAGTGCCAATGGACAGGGGATATTAACTTTCTTT.

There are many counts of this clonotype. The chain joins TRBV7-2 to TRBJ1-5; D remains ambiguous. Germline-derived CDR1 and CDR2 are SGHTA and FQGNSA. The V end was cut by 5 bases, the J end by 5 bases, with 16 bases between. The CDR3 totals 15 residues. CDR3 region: CASSLIPAEDQPQHF. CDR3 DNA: TGTGCCAGCAGCCTAATCCCGGCAGAAGATCAGCCCCAGCATTTT. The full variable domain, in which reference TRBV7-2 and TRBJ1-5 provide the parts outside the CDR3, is GAGVSQSPSNKVTEKGKDVELRCDPISGHTALYWYRQSLGQGLEFLIYFQGNSAPDKSGLPSDRFSAERTGGSVSTLTIQRTQQEDSAVYLCASSLIPAEDQPQHFGDGTRLSIL.

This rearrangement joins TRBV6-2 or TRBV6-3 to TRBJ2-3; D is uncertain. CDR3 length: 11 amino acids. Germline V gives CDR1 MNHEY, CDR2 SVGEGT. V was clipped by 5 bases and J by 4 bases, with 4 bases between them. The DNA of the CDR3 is TGTGCCAGCAGTAAATCAGATACGCAGTATTTT. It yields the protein CASSKSDTQYF.

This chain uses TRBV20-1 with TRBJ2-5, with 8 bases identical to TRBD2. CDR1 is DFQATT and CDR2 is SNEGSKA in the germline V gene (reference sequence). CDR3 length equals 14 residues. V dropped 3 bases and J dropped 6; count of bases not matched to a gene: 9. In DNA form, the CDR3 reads TGCAGTGCTAGTACCCCCCGGGGGGGGCAGACCCAGTACTTC. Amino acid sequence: CSASTPRGGQTQYF.

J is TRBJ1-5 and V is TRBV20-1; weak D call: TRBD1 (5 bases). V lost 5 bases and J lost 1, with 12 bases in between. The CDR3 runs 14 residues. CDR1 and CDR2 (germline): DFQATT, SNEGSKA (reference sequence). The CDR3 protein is CSAGPGDSNQPQHF. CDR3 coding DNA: TGCAGTGCTGGGCCCGGGGACAGCAATCAGCCCCAGCATTTT.

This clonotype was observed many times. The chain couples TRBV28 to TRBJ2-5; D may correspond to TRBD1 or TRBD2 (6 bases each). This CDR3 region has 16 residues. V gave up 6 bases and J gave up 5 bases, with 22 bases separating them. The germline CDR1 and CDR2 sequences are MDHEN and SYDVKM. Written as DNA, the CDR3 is TGTGCCAGCAGCCCAGGGGTCCGACGGAGGGGTGAGACCCAGTACTTC. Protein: CASSPGVRRRGETQYF. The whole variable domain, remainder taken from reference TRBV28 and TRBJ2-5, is DVKVTQSSRYLVKRTGEKVFLECVQDMDHENMFWYRQDPGLGLRLIYFSYDVKMKEKGDIPEGYSVSREKKERFSLILESASTNQTSMYLCASSPGVRRRGETQYFGPGTRLLVL.

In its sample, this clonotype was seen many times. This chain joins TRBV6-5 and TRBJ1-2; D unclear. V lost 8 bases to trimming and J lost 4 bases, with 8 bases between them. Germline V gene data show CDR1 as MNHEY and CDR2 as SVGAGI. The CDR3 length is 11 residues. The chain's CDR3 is CASRGGYGYTF. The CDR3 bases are TGTGCCAGCCGAGGAGGCTATGGCTACACCTTC.